The 26 T cell receptor beta chains presented below share a single source sample, sequenced in a study of cytomegalovirus exposure and HLA in healthy donors. The repertoire was sequenced with immunoSEQ multiplex PCR; TCRdb's copy has only in-frame clones and lacks some. The table lists approximately 200,000 clones, roughly 88% of them singletons, with about 2.7% in the top ten. Sequencing input: PBMCs. Receptors originate from a young woman in good health and CMV-seronegative.

The chain has TRBV28 and TRBJ2-3, with D perhaps matching TRBD2 (6 bases). CDR1 and CDR2 (germline): MDHEN, SYDVKM. V lost 6 bases and J 3 bases, leaving 10 bases between the germline ends. The CDR3 has 13 amino acids. CDR3 protein: CASREGPTDTQYF. DNA for the CDR3: TGTGCCAGCAGGGAGGGACCTACAGATACGCAGTATTTT.

V usage is TRBV6-6 and J usage is TRBJ1-5; D not certain. This CDR3 comprises 14 residues. Trimming stripped 2 bases from V and 1 base from J, with 6 bases between. Germline V CDR1 and CDR2: MNHNY, SVGAGI (reference sequence). The CDR3 is CASSYPGSNQPQHF. The CDR3 nucleotides read TGTGCCAGCAGTTACCCGGGGAGCAATCAGCCCCAGCATTTT.

The rearrangement joins TRBV10-3 to TRBJ1-2, with a tentative D call TRBD1 (6 bases). Germline loops: CDR1 ENHRY, CDR2 SYGVKD. The germline V and J ends were trimmed by 8 bases and 6 bases, with 13 bases remaining between them. This CDR3 has 12 residues. This CDR3 is CAIDAGENGYTF. The CDR3 nucleotides are TGTGCCATCGATGCAGGGGAGAATGGCTACACCTTC.

J is TRBJ2-1 and V is TRBV11-3, with TRBD2 as a possible D gene (6 bases). V lost 0 bases and J lost 9, with 12 bases in between. Per germline, CDR1 SGHNT and CDR2 YENEEA. This CDR3 has 14 amino acids. CDR3 DNA: TGTGCCAGCAGCTTAGATCACGGGGGTGGTGAGCAGTTCTTC. Its protein product is CASSLDHGGGEQFF.

This chain joins TRBV6-5 and TRBJ2-1; weak D call: TRBD1 (5 bases). The CDR3 sequence is 14 residues long. Germline V CDR1 and CDR2: MNHEY, SVGAGI. The V and J ends lost 5 bases and 5 bases respectively, with 13 bases between them. In nucleotides, the CDR3 is TGTGCCAGCAGTCTCACAGACAGTAACAATGAGCAGTTCTTC. It yields the protein CASSLTDSNNEQFF.

The chain uses TRBV7-6 and TRBJ2-7; 8 nucleotides agree with TRBD2. CDR3 length: 14 amino acids. V shed 5 bases, J shed 5 bases, and the junction held 8 bases outside the gene matches. The germline CDR1 and CDR2 sequences are SGHVS and FNYEAQ. CDR3 amino acids: CASSLGGRRNEQYF. The CDR3 DNA is TGTGCCAGCAGCCTGGGCGGGAGGCGCAACGAGCAGTACTTC.

This chain uses TRBV28 with TRBJ2-1; a weak D match, TRBD2 (6 bases). Germline CDR1 MDHEN, CDR2 SYDVKM. V was trimmed by 2 bases and J by 0 bases, leaving 8 bases between them. This CDR3 is 15 amino acids long. In DNA, the CDR3 is TGTGCCAGCAGTTTACTAGCGCACTCCTACAATGAGCAGTTCTTC. It yields the protein CASSLLAHSYNEQFF.

This clone was counted once. This chain uses TRBV6-1 with TRBJ1-2, with 7 bases that match TRBD1. Germline V gives CDR1 MNHNS, CDR2 SASEGT. The J segment lost 3 bases and the V segment lost 4 bases, leaving 2 bases of the junction unmatched. The CDR3 runs to 13 residues. CDR3 protein: CASSGTGDYGYTF. The CDR3 DNA is TGTGCCAGCAGTGGGACAGGAGACTATGGCTACACCTTC.

This clone appeared once. The rearrangement uses TRBV28 and TRBJ1-5, with 11 bases lining up with TRBD1. V lost 6 bases, J lost 4 bases, and 8 bases stayed unmatched. The CDR3 sequence is 16 residues long. Germline CDR1 and CDR2: MDHEN and SYDVKM. The CDR3 DNA reads TGTGCCAGCAGCCCCGGCGGGACAGGGGGAAATCAGCCCCAGCATTTT. It is translated as CASSPGGTGGNQPQHF. Drawing the rest from reference TRBV28 and TRBJ1-5, the complete variable domain is DVKVTQSSRYLVKRTGEKVFLECVQDMDHENMFWYRQDPGLGLRLIYFSYDVKMKEKGDIPEGYSVSREKKERFSLILESASTNQTSMYLCASSPGGTGGNQPQHFGDGTRLSIL.

The rearrangement uses TRBV30 and TRBJ2-3; possible D gene TRBD2, 6 bases. V was trimmed by 3 bases and J by 5 bases, leaving 21 bases between them. CDR1 is GTSNPN and CDR2 is SVGIG in the germline V gene (reference sequence). The CDR3 runs 16 residues. Here the CDR3 reads CAWRSLARVGLDTQYF. The CDR3 region has the DNA TGTGCCTGGAGGTCCCTAGCGCGGGTTGGTTTAGATACGCAGTATTTT.

CDR3 loop: CASSSPATSGDWAFF. The DNA for the CDR3 is TGTGCCAGCAGTTCCCCCGCGACCTCAGGGGATTGGGCTTTCTTT. V usage is TRBV6-5 and J usage is TRBJ1-1, with a possible D match to TRBD1 (6 bases). Trimming left V 4 bases short and J 11 bases short, with 23 bases between. The CDR3 is 15 amino acids. Germline assignment: CDR1 MNHEY and CDR2 SVGAGI.

The chain is built from TRBV7-6 and TRBJ2-1; 10 bases match TRBD2. V shed 5 bases and J 3 bases; nucleotides not matched to a gene: 13. The germline CDR1 and CDR2 sequences are SGHVS and FNYEAQ. The CDR3 spans 18 residues. CDR3: CASSPLGSGRAGYNEQFF. The CDR3 DNA is TGTGCCAGCAGCCCCCTGGGGAGCGGGAGGGCCGGCTACAATGAGCAGTTCTTC.

The chain is built from TRBV19 and TRBJ1-2; D gene unclear. The CDR3 is made up of 12 amino acids. Germline-derived CDR1 and CDR2 are LNHDA and SQIVND (reference sequence). V lost 4 bases and J lost 2, with 5 bases in between. The CDR3: CASSRGNYGYTF. The CDR3 coding sequence is TGTGCCAGTAGTAGAGGGAACTATGGCTACACCTTC.

The J gene is TRBJ1-5, the V gene TRBV19; D may be TRBD1 (5 bases). The V gene's germline CDR1 is LNHDA and CDR2 SQIVND (reference sequence). The V end lost 7 bases, the J end lost 3 bases, and 16 bases lay between the germline ends. The CDR3 has 15 amino acids. The CDR3 loop is CASTPPGRFNQPQHF. In DNA, the CDR3 is TGTGCCAGTACCCCCCCAGGGAGGTTCAATCAGCCCCAGCATTTT.

The chain recombines TRBV19 with TRBJ2-3; the match to TRBD2 covers 8 bases. V was clipped by 4 bases and J by 3 bases; unmatched bases: 6. Germline V gives CDR1 LNHDA, CDR2 SQIVND (reference sequence). The length of the CDR3 is 15 residues. The CDR3 here is CASSTRGGSTDTQYF. Here the CDR3 DNA reads TGTGCCAGTAGTACCCGGGGGGGGAGTACAGATACGCAGTATTTT.

The chain carries TRBV5-5 and TRBJ2-3; D call uncertain. The CDR3 has 15 amino acids. V lost 0 bases to trimming and J lost 2 bases, with 10 bases between them. CDR1 and CDR2 from the germline V gene are SGHKS and YYEKEE (reference sequence). This CDR3 is CASSLGRVATDTQYF. DNA of the CDR3: TGTGCCAGCAGCTTGGGCCGAGTTGCCACAGATACGCAGTATTTT.

This clone came up a few times. The V and J genes are TRBV7-9 and TRBJ1-2; 9 positions agree with TRBD1. The CDR3 length is 14 residues. V lost 11 bases, J lost 0 bases, and 7 bases stayed unmatched. Germline V lookup: CDR1 SEHNR, CDR2 FQNEAQ (reference sequence). The CDR3 here is CASGGTGPNYGYTF. CDR3 in DNA: TGTGCCTCGGGAGGGACAGGGCCTAACTATGGCTACACCTTC.

The rearrangement uses TRBV28 and TRBJ2-7; no firm D call. V was cut by 1 base and J by 5 bases, with 15 bases left in between. This CDR3 has 15 residues. Germline-derived CDR1 and CDR2 are MDHEN and SYDVKM. This chain's CDR3 is CASSLSGRFGHEQYF. CDR3 nucleotide sequence: TGTGCCAGCAGTTTATCCGGCAGGTTTGGGCACGAGCAGTACTTC.

The rearrangement joins TRBV10-2 to TRBJ2-5; possibly TRBD2 for D (6 bases). V lost 0 bases and J lost 5, with 13 bases in between. Germline V gives CDR1 WSHSY, CDR2 SAAADI. The CDR3 has 15 amino acids. CDR3 protein: CASSESVGGKETQYF. Written as DNA, the CDR3 is TGCGCCAGCAGTGAGTCAGTGGGGGGAAAGGAGACCCAGTACTTC.

This clone came up once. The V call is TRBV4-1, the J call TRBJ2-1; 7 nucleotides align to TRBD2. CDR1 is MGHRA, CDR2 YSYEKL, per germline. V lost 4 bases, J lost 2 bases, and 5 bases stayed unmatched. This CDR3 is 15 amino acids long. CDR3 sequence (DNA): TGCGCCAGCAGCCTCTTAGCGGGTGCCTACAATGAGCAGTTCTTC. Translation: CASSLLAGAYNEQFF.

In the case of this clone: Other DNA variants within this sample encode the same CDR3. The CDR3 loop is CASSLLQGYEQYF. The CDR3 bases are TGTGCCAGCAGTTTACTTCAGGGGTACGAGCAGTACTTC. The chain carries TRBV28 and TRBJ2-7, with D possibly being TRBD1 (6 bases). The CDR3 spans 13 residues. The germline V and J ends were trimmed by 2 bases and 4 bases, with 9 bases remaining between them. CDR1 is MDHEN, CDR2 SYDVKM, per germline.

The chain employs TRBV4-1 and TRBJ2-2; D is unclear. Trimming stripped 0 bases from V and 0 bases from J, with 5 bases between. The CDR3 runs 15 residues. Germline V gene sequence: CDR1 MGHRA, CDR2 YSYEKL. DNA for the CDR3: TGCGCCAGCAGCCAAGAAGACTCGAACACCGGGGAGCTGTTTTTT. Its protein product is CASSQEDSNTGELFF.

The sample holds a few counts of this clone. The chain has TRBV16 and TRBJ2-7, with a possible D match to TRBD1 (5 bases). The CDR3 extends over 11 amino acids. Germline V lookup: CDR1 KGHSY, CDR2 FQNENV. V lost 4 bases, J lost 6 bases, and 7 bases lay in between. In DNA, the CDR3 is TGTGCCAGCAGCCTTGGGGCCGAGCAGTACTTC. It is translated as CASSLGAEQYF.

The chain couples TRBV5-6 to TRBJ2-7, with 7 bases fitting TRBD1. Germline assignment: CDR1 SGHDT and CDR2 YYEEEE. V shed 3 bases, J shed 3 bases, and the junction held 9 bases outside the gene matches. The CDR3 runs to 15 residues. CDR3: CASSWGQLGRYEQYF. The CDR3 DNA is TGTGCCAGCAGCTGGGGACAGCTGGGTCGCTACGAGCAGTACTTC.

This clone has just one count. The chain has TRBV6-1 and TRBJ2-3; 7 positions agree with TRBD1. The CDR3 covers 14 residues. CDR1 MNHNS and CDR2 SASEGT come from the germline V gene. Germline trimming cut 1 base from V and 4 bases from J; bases unmatched to any gene: 2. The CDR3 spells CASSEVQGADTQYF. For the CDR3, the DNA is TGTGCCAGCAGTGAAGTGCAGGGGGCAGATACGCAGTATTTT.

About this clone itself: This same CDR3 is encoded by further DNA sequences in the sample. This sequence joins TRBV27 and TRBJ1-1; 8 bases map to TRBD1. With 3 bases clipped from V and 4 bases from J, the junction kept 4 bases outside the gene matches. Germline V gene sequence: CDR1 MNHEY, CDR2 SMNVEV (reference sequence). The CDR3 is 14 residues long. CDR3 nucleotides: TGTGCCAGCAGTTTCGGACAGGGCCGCACTGAAGCTTTCTTT. Translated, it gives CASSFGQGRTEAFF.